The 19 T cell receptor beta chains reported below all come from one sample, sequenced in a study of T cell changes during pregnancy in multiple sclerosis. The repertoire was sequenced with immunoSEQ multiplex PCR; TCRdb's copy has only in-frame clones and lacks some. The sample lists over 85,000 clones; 91% were seen once. The sequencing used peripheral blood, collected after pregnancy. These receptors all come from a female donor in good health, enrolled as a control in a pregnancy study.

V is TRBV7-6 and J is TRBJ1-4; D not certain. CDR1 SGHVS and CDR2 FNYEAQ come from the germline V gene. The CDR3 has 13 amino acids. V dropped 6 bases and J dropped 7 bases, with 12 bases sitting between them. CDR3 sequence (DNA): TGTGCCAGCAGGCCTGGGCCCGCTGAAAAACTGTTTTTT. As protein: CASRPGPAEKLFF.

The CDR3, as DNA: TGTGCCAGCGGACTAGCAACCTACAATGAGCAGTTCTTC. Amino acid sequence: CASGLATYNEQFF. This sequence joins TRBV27 and TRBJ2-1, with 8 bases that match TRBD2. From germline, CDR1 is MNHEY and CDR2 SMNVEV (reference sequence). The CDR3 totals 13 residues. V trimming: 8 bases; J trimming: 2 bases; junction bases outside the gene matches: 2.

The CDR3: CASSEPRGTSYNEQFF. The CDR3 DNA sequence: TGTGCCAGCAGTGAACCCAGGGGTACCTCCTACAATGAGCAGTTCTTC. The rearrangement joins TRBV2 to TRBJ2-1, with a tentative D call TRBD1 (6 bases). V was trimmed by 2 bases and J by 0 bases, leaving 11 bases between them. The CDR3 has 16 amino acids. Germline-derived CDR1 and CDR2 are SNHLY and FYNNEI.

This rearrangement joins TRBV7-6 to TRBJ2-7, with D tentatively TRBD1 (5 bases). The CDR3 length is 14 residues. The V and J ends lost 5 bases and 1 base respectively, with 12 bases between them. CDR1 and CDR2 (germline): SGHVS, FNYEAQ. The CDR3 here is CASSHTTDSYEQYF. The CDR3 DNA follows: TGTGCCAGCAGCCATACGACAGATTCCTACGAGCAGTACTTC.

The V gene is TRBV27, the J gene TRBJ1-2; D may be TRBD1 (6 bases). CDR1 and CDR2 (germline): MNHEY, SMNVEV (reference sequence). This CDR3 comprises 15 residues. Between the trimmed V and J ends, which lost 5 bases and 1 base, there was a span of 14 bases. The CDR3: CASSPMTGRNYGYTF. CDR3 coding DNA: TGTGCCAGCAGTCCCATGACAGGACGTAACTATGGCTACACCTTC.

This clone was detected only once. The chain has TRBV5-1 and TRBJ2-1; 10 positions match TRBD1. Germline CDR1 is SGHRS and CDR2 is YFSETQ. CDR3 length: 16 amino acids. The J segment lost 6 bases and the V segment lost 0 bases, leaving 6 bases of the junction unmatched. CDR3 region: CASSLGDRGGLNEQFF. The CDR3 DNA reads TGCGCCAGCAGCTTGGGGGACAGGGGAGGACTCAATGAGCAGTTCTTC.

The rearrangement uses TRBV4-3 and TRBJ2-7, with 7 nucleotides matching TRBD1. Germline V lookup: CDR1 LGHNA, CDR2 YSLEER. This CDR3 region has 15 residues. The ends lost 2 bases at V and 0 bases at J; junction bases unmatched: 4. The CDR3 sequence: CASSQWTGSSYEQYF. The CDR3 nucleotides read TGCGCCAGCAGCCAATGGACAGGAAGCTCCTACGAGCAGTACTTC.

J is TRBJ2-7 and V is TRBV7-9; the D is unclear. Between the trimmed V and J ends, which lost 1 base and 2 bases, there was a span of 15 bases. Germline CDR1 and CDR2: SEHNR and FQNEAQ (reference sequence). The CDR3 consists of 16 residues. CDR3 DNA sequence: TGTGCCAGCAGCTTAGAACCCGGAGTGCTTCCCTACGAGCAGTACTTC. Translation gives CASSLEPGVLPYEQYF.

The chain uses TRBV19 and TRBJ1-2, with 8 positions matching TRBD1. Germline assignment: CDR1 LNHDA and CDR2 SQIVND (reference sequence). The V and J ends lost 8 bases and 1 base, in that order; junction bases with no gene match: 9. CDR3 length: 15 residues. The CDR3 is CASGSGGAGNYGYTF. CDR3 nucleotide sequence: TGTGCCAGTGGGTCAGGGGGCGCGGGTAACTATGGCTACACCTTC.

V gene TRBV6-5 combines with J gene TRBJ2-7; 8 bases are shared with TRBD2. Germline CDR1 and CDR2: MNHEY and SVGAGI. The J segment lost 4 bases and the V segment lost 8 bases, leaving 10 bases of the junction unmatched. The CDR3 spans 14 residues. In DNA, the CDR3 is TGTGCCAGCTCAAACCGCCGGGAGGGATACGAGCAGTACTTC. This codes for CASSNRREGYEQYF.

The chain links TRBV25-1 to TRBJ1-1; D remains ambiguous. The V gene's germline CDR1 is MGHDK and CDR2 SYGVNS. V was clipped by 4 bases and J by 1 base, with 4 bases between them. The CDR3 covers 12 residues. CDR3 protein: CASSAGNTEAFF. The CDR3 nucleotides are TGTGCCAGCAGTGCAGGGAACACTGAAGCTTTCTTT. The variable domain in full, with the rest retrieved from reference TRBV25-1 and TRBJ1-1, is EADIYQTPRYLVIGTGKKITLECSQTMGHDKMYWYQQDPGMELHLIHYSYGVNSTEKGDLSSESTVSRIRTEHFPLTLESARPSHTSQYLCASSAGNTEAFFGQGTRLTVV.

The chain is built from TRBV4-3 and TRBJ2-7, with D uncertain. Trimming pared 0 bases from V and 4 bases from J, leaving 13 bases between. Germline V gene sequence: CDR1 LGHNA, CDR2 YSLEER. CDR3 length: 15 amino acids. The CDR3 here is CASSQDKADWYEQYF. The CDR3 DNA reads TGCGCCAGCAGCCAAGATAAGGCGGATTGGTACGAGCAGTACTTC.

The rearrangement links TRBV28 to TRBJ1-2, with 7 bases that match TRBD1. The V segment lost 6 bases and the J segment 2 bases; nucleotides outside the gene matches: 9. The CDR3 runs 15 residues. CDR1 is MDHEN, CDR2 SYDVKM, per germline. The chain's CDR3 is CASSRRQGANYGYTF. The CDR3 DNA follows: TGTGCCAGCAGCCGACGACAGGGAGCCAACTATGGCTACACCTTC.

This clone occurred a few times. V is TRBV7-2 and J is TRBJ1-2, with 7 bases identical to TRBD1. The CDR3 extends over 14 amino acids. Trimming took 1 base from V and 3 from J; bases not matched to a gene: 2. Per the germline V gene, CDR1 is SGHTA and CDR2 is FQGNSA. The DNA of the CDR3 is TGTGCCAGCAGCTTAGTTACAGGGGACTATGGCTACACCTTC. Residues: CASSLVTGDYGYTF.

The V and J genes are TRBV7-6 and TRBJ2-5; D gene unclear. There are 16 residues in the CDR3. V was trimmed by 1 base and J by 4 bases, leaving 16 bases between them. From germline, CDR1 is SGHVS and CDR2 FNYEAQ. CDR3 sequence: CASSLGSYGSGETQYF. The CDR3, as DNA: TGTGCCAGCAGCTTAGGGTCTTATGGCAGTGGAGAGACCCAGTACTTC. The whole variable domain, remainder taken from reference TRBV7-6 and TRBJ2-5, is GAGVSQSPRYKVTKRGQDVALRCDPISGHVSLYWYRQALGQGPEFLTYFNYEAQQDKSGLPNDRFSAERPEGSISTLTIQRTEQRDSAMYRCASSLGSYGSGETQYFGPGTRLLVL.

Here the CDR3 reads CASSLSYGTYEQYF. CDR3 coding DNA: TGCGCCAGCAGCCTCTCGTATGGGACTTACGAGCAGTACTTC. The chain is built from TRBV4-3 and TRBJ2-7; D possibly corresponds to TRBD2 (6 bases). Germline loops: CDR1 LGHNA, CDR2 YSLEER. V lost 4 bases, J lost 4 bases, and 14 bases lay in between. The CDR3 consists of 14 residues.

The chain uses TRBV5-1 and TRBJ1-6; TRBD1 agrees at 8 bases. J lost 5 bases, V lost 2 bases, and 3 bases had no gene match. The CDR3 consists of 15 residues. CDR1 and CDR2 from the germline V gene are SGHRS and YFSETQ. CDR3 protein: CASSLLTGDNSPLHF. The CDR3 DNA reads TGCGCCAGCAGCTTACTGACAGGGGATAATTCACCCCTCCACTTT.

The J gene is TRBJ1-2, the V gene TRBV7-3, with 10 nucleotides matching TRBD1. Trimming cost V 2 bases and J 3 bases; bases outside gene matches: 12. The CDR3 consists of 18 residues. Germline CDR1 reads SGHTA; CDR2 reads FQGTGA. This CDR3 is CASSLLLLGTGADYGYTF. CDR3 nucleotides: TGTGCCAGCAGCTTACTGTTGTTAGGGACAGGGGCTGACTATGGCTACACCTTC.

J is TRBJ1-4 and V is TRBV7-9; 7 bases are shared with TRBD1. The CDR3 has 14 amino acids. Trimming at V came to 7 bases and at J to 8 bases, leaving 10 bases not matched to a gene. The V gene's germline CDR1 is SEHNR and CDR2 FQNEAQ (reference sequence). The CDR3 bases are TGTGCCAGCACATCCGGGACAGCCAGCGAAAAACTGTTTTTT. Encoded protein: CASTSGTASEKLFF.